This entry lists 23 T cell receptor beta chains sequenced from one sample in a study of T cell responses to AZD1222 COVID-19 vaccine (dated by TCRdb to the early 2020s). Library preparation employed the immunoSEQ multiplex PCR assay. Here the immuneACCESS table is served through TCRdb, limited to in-frame sequences with V and J called. Missing clones are a known gap in these copies; in checked studies unresolved V genes cover under half, and the rest lacks a known reason. The sample table shows about 60,000 clones, and more than 75% are seen once. The top ten clones comprise 16% of the sample. The time point label of this sample denotes: baseline before first vaccination. The specimen was peripheral blood, collected on day 0 of AZD1222 vaccination. Receptor source: an adult in good health.

Only one count was recorded for this clone. This chain links TRBV14 with TRBJ1-1; D is ambiguous. V was shortened by 1 base and J by 0 bases, with 3 bases between the two germline ends. The germline V gene encodes CDR1 SGHDN and CDR2 FVKESK. CDR3 length: 13 amino acids. CDR3 sequence: CASSQVLNTEAFF. The CDR3, as DNA: TGTGCCAGCAGCCAAGTCCTGAACACTGAAGCTTTCTTT.

The CDR3 is CASSQFDRGNEKLFF. CDR3 nucleotide sequence: TGCGCCAGCAGCCAATTTGACAGGGGTAATGAAAAACTGTTTTTT. The chain carries TRBV4-1 and TRBJ1-4, with 8 bases matching TRBD1. The CDR3 is 15 residues long. Per the germline V gene, CDR1 is MGHRA and CDR2 is YSYEKL. V lost 2 bases to trimming and J lost 4 bases; unmatched junction nucleotides: 3.

This sequence joins TRBV18 and TRBJ2-5; D possibly matches TRBD1 or TRBD2 (5 bases each). V was cut by 0 bases and J by 5 bases, with 22 bases left in between. The CDR3 totals 18 residues. The germline gives CDR1 KGHSH, CDR2 LQKENI. CDR3 sequence: CASSPPSESDVGEETQYF. CDR3 in DNA: TGTGCCAGCTCACCACCAAGCGAATCAGATGTAGGGGAGGAGACCCAGTACTTC.

This chain connects TRBV9 to TRBJ1-5; D ambiguous. Trimming stripped 3 bases from V and 3 bases from J, with 13 bases between. Germline CDR1 and CDR2: SGDLS and YYNGEE. There are 15 residues in the CDR3. This CDR3 is CASSEGSGLNQPQHF. CDR3 sequence (DNA): TGTGCCAGCAGCGAGGGTTCAGGCCTCAATCAGCCCCAGCATTTT.

The rearrangement uses TRBV5-1 and TRBJ2-7, with 9 nucleotides matching TRBD1. V was pared by 0 bases and J by 2 bases, with 3 bases of the junction left unmatched. CDR1 SGHRS and CDR2 YFSETQ come from the germline V gene. The CDR3 sequence is 15 residues long. The CDR3 protein is CASSLDTGGTYEQYF. CDR3 sequence (DNA): TGCGCCAGCAGCTTGGATACAGGGGGCACCTACGAGCAGTACTTC.

The chain joins TRBV19 to TRBJ2-2; D is undetermined. The length of the CDR3 is 13 residues. Trimming removed 3 bases from V and 4 bases from J, with 6 bases in between. Germline CDR1 reads LNHDA; CDR2 reads SQIVND (reference sequence). DNA for the CDR3: TGTGCCAGTAGTATCCAGTCCACCGGGGAGCTGTTTTTT. This gives the protein CASSIQSTGELFF.

This CDR3 is CASSFSQGGFNSPLHF. The CDR3 region has the DNA TGTGCCAGCAGCTTCTCGCAGGGAGGTTTTAATTCACCCCTCCACTTT. This rearrangement joins TRBV7-8 to TRBJ1-6; maybe TRBD1 (5 bases). The CDR3 is made up of 16 amino acids. Germline V CDR1 and CDR2: SGHVS, FQNEAQ. Trimming removed 3 bases from V and 6 bases from J, with 15 bases in between.

The rearrangement uses TRBV30 and TRBJ2-2; no firm D call. Trimming shortened V by 5 bases and J by 2 bases, and 9 bases separated the two germline ends. Germline loops: CDR1 GTSNPN, CDR2 SVGIG (reference sequence). This CDR3 contains 13 residues. The CDR3 DNA sequence: TGTGCCTGGGGGTGGGAAAACACCGGGGAGCTGTTTTTT. Its translation is CAWGWENTGELFF.

The rearrangement joins TRBV18 to TRBJ2-7; 8 nucleotides match TRBD1. CDR1 is KGHSH and CDR2 is LQKENI in the germline V gene. The CDR3 length is 16 residues. Trimming cost V 1 base and J 4 bases; bases outside gene matches: 9. This CDR3 reads CASSPLQGQAIYEQYF. The CDR3 DNA sequence: TGTGCCAGCTCACCACTCCAGGGACAGGCGATTTACGAGCAGTACTTC. The full variable domain, completed using reference TRBV18 and TRBJ2-7, is NAGVMQNPRHLVRRRGQEARLRCSPMKGHSHVYWYRQLPEEGLKFMVYLQKENIIDESGMPKERFSAEFPKEGPSILRIQQVVRGDSAAYFCASSPLQGQAIYEQYFGPGTRLTVT.

CDR3 DNA: TGTGCCAGCAGGGGGGGTGGAGGCAATCAGCCCCAGCATTTT. Its translation: CASRGGGGNQPQHF. The chain has TRBV6-5 and TRBJ1-5, with a tentative D call TRBD1 (5 bases). There are 14 residues in the CDR3. V was pared by 6 bases and J by 2 bases, with 11 bases between. Germline V gene sequence: CDR1 MNHEY, CDR2 SVGAGI.

This sequence joins TRBV9 and TRBJ2-3; 7 nucleotides agree with TRBD2. Per the germline V gene, CDR1 is SGDLS and CDR2 is YYNGEE. The ends lost 4 bases at V and 1 base at J; junction bases unmatched: 9. The CDR3 covers 16 residues. The CDR3 reads CASSNGASGRTDTQYF. The CDR3 DNA follows: TGTGCCAGCAGCAACGGGGCTAGCGGACGCACAGATACGCAGTATTTT.

The chain has TRBV3-1 (or the pseudogene TRBV3-2) and TRBJ2-1, with 7 bases lining up with TRBD2. Germline values: CDR1 LGHDT, CDR2 YNNKEL (reference sequence). Trimming removed 4 bases from V and 6 bases from J; junction bases left unmatched: 18. The CDR3 covers 18 residues. The CDR3 DNA reads TGTGCCAGCAGCCGAGAATTGGGAGCGGGGAGCCCGGTCAATGAGCAGTTCTTC. Its translation is CASSRELGAGSPVNEQFF.

V and J are TRBV15 and TRBJ1-2; 9 positions agree with TRBD1. V shed 0 bases and J 10 bases; nucleotides not matched to a gene: 9. CDR3 length equals 15 residues. Germline values: CDR1 LNHNV, CDR2 YYDKDF (reference sequence). CDR3 DNA: TGTGCCACCAGCAGAGACCGGGACAGGGTTACTGTCTACACCTTC. Translated: CATSRDRDRVTVYTF.

The chain uses TRBV10-3 and TRBJ2-3; no firm D call. The CDR3 totals 20 residues. The germline gives CDR1 ENHRY, CDR2 SYGVKD. Trimming left V 2 bases short and J 0 bases short, with 24 bases between. The CDR3 here is CAISEPLRSESSDSTDTQYF. For the CDR3, the DNA is TGTGCCATCAGTGAGCCCCTCCGTTCGGAATCCAGCGATAGCACAGATACGCAGTATTTT.

The V gene is TRBV6-2 or TRBV6-3, the J gene TRBJ1-5; D uncertain. Germline values: CDR1 MNHEY, CDR2 SVGEGT. Trimming took 5 bases from V and 4 from J, leaving 12 bases between them. The CDR3 is 14 residues long. CDR3 protein: CASSTQFLNQPQHF. The CDR3 nucleotides read TGTGCCAGCAGTACCCAATTCCTTAATCAGCCCCAGCATTTT.

This clone was counted a single time. The V call is TRBV7-8, the J call TRBJ2-1; TRBD2 aligns across 8 bases. The CDR3 spans 17 residues. Germline-derived CDR1 and CDR2 are SGHVS and FQNEAQ. J lost 9 bases, V lost 1 base, and 14 bases had no gene match. The CDR3, as DNA: TGTGCCAGCAGCTTAGGGGGGCGAGCGGGAGAGATGGGTGAGCAGTTCTTC. Translation gives CASSLGGRAGEMGEQFF.

The chain couples TRBV28 to TRBJ2-3; 15 nucleotides agree with TRBD2. V lost 3 bases to trimming and J lost 3 bases; unmatched junction nucleotides: 4. From germline, CDR1 is MDHEN and CDR2 SYDVKM. This CDR3 spans 17 amino acids. CDR3 protein: CASSFPGTSGRTDTQYF. CDR3 DNA: TGTGCCAGCAGTTTCCCCGGGACTAGCGGGAGGACAGATACGCAGTATTTT.

V and J are TRBV6-2 or TRBV6-3 and TRBJ2-1; D perhaps matches TRBD1 (5 bases). Germline V CDR1 and CDR2: MNHEY, SVGEGT. The CDR3 is 14 amino acids. Deletions cut 6 bases from V and 4 bases from J, with 13 bases between. CDR3 amino acids: CASSDNPGYNEQFF. In DNA, the CDR3 is TGTGCCAGCAGCGACAATCCAGGGTACAATGAGCAGTTCTTC.

This sequence joins TRBV6-2 or TRBV6-3 and TRBJ1-1, with D uncertain. The CDR3 consists of 13 residues. Per the germline V gene, CDR1 is MNHEY and CDR2 is SVGEGT. The V and J ends lost 6 bases and 0 bases respectively, with 8 bases between them. In DNA form, the CDR3 reads TGTGCCAGCAGCTGGACGGTGAACACTGAAGCTTTCTTT. It codes for CASSWTVNTEAFF.

The chain has TRBV18 and TRBJ2-7; D perhaps matches TRBD1 (6 bases). The CDR3 totals 14 residues. Germline CDR1 KGHSH, CDR2 LQKENI. V lost 3 bases to trimming and J lost 5 bases, with 14 bases between them. The chain's CDR3 is CASSPVRGSDEQYF. In DNA, the CDR3 is TGTGCCAGCTCACCGGTCAGGGGATCAGACGAGCAGTACTTC.

This clone came up once. The rearrangement joins TRBV5-1 to TRBJ1-2; 8 bases match TRBD1. Germline V gene lookup returns CDR1 SGHRS and CDR2 YFSETQ. Losses at the gene ends were 2 bases for V and 4 bases for J; bases not matched to a gene: 4. The CDR3 extends over 14 amino acids. CDR3 in amino acids: CASSLGQGGYGYTF. CDR3 DNA: TGCGCCAGCAGCTTAGGACAGGGTGGCTATGGCTACACCTTC.

The chain employs TRBV2 and TRBJ1-4; D perhaps matches TRBD1 (6 bases). CDR1 and CDR2 (germline): SNHLY, FYNNEI. The length of the CDR3 is 16 residues. V lost 0 bases to trimming and J lost 7 bases, with 15 bases between them. The CDR3 DNA follows: TGTGCCAGCAGTGAAGCATTGGGGGGCTCGGGTGAAAAACTGTTTTTT. This codes for CASSEALGGSGEKLFF.

The rearrangement uses TRBV3-1 (or the pseudogene TRBV3-2) and TRBJ1-5, with D hard to call. The CDR3 has 15 residues. Germline loops: CDR1 LGHDT, CDR2 YNNKEL (reference sequence). Trimming left V 1 base short and J 0 bases short, with 7 bases between. The CDR3 protein is CASSQGSNSNQPQHF. Written as DNA, the CDR3 is TGTGCCAGCAGCCAAGGGAGCAATAGCAATCAGCCCCAGCATTTT.